The 18 T cell receptor beta chains below come from one sample, sequenced in a study of T-cell reconstitution after alpha-beta-depleted transplantation in children. Using unique molecular identifiers, the investigators prepared the TCRbeta library. TCRdb called the PCR reads again in MiXCR, with one record for every CDR3 protein. The sample lists 300,000 to 350,000 distinct CDR3 sequences, roughly 16% occurring once. Sequencing used PBMCs, mostly from graft donor cells, obtained 360 days after TCRalphabeta/CD19-depleted stem cell transplant. The receptors originated from a male patient aged 2-9 years who had a stem cell transplant for acute lymphoblastic leukemia, so the T cells may come from the graft donor.

In its sample, this clonotype was seen a few times. V gene TRBV29-1 combines with J gene TRBJ2-1; tentatively, D is TRBD1 (6 bases). Germline V gives CDR1 SQVTM, CDR2 ANQGSEA. Deletions cut 5 bases from V and 8 bases from J, with 10 bases between. The CDR3 sequence is 11 residues long. DNA for the CDR3: TGCAGCGTTTCTCCAGGGGATGAGCAGTTCTTC. Its protein product is CSVSPGDEQFF.

V usage is TRBV4-3 and J usage is TRBJ1-6; the match to TRBD1 covers 7 bases. Germline CDR1 reads LGHNA; CDR2 reads YSLEER. The junction had 6 bases not matched to a gene; V was cut back by 0 bases and J by 4 bases. The CDR3 runs 17 residues. DNA of the CDR3: TGCGCCAGCAGCCAAGATCCTCCGGGACAGTATAATTCACCCCTCCACTTT. Its translation is CASSQDPPGQYNSPLHF.

V is TRBV29-1 and J is TRBJ2-5, with 7 nucleotides matching TRBD1. Germline values: CDR1 SQVTM, CDR2 ANQGSEA. The CDR3 contains 13 residues. With V trimmed by 4 bases and J by 2 bases, 4 bases remained unmatched. This chain's CDR3 is CSVVRGFQETQYF. CDR3 DNA sequence: TGCAGCGTTGTCAGGGGGTTTCAAGAGACCCAGTACTTC.

The rearrangement joins TRBV10-3 to TRBJ1-5, with 9 bases fitting TRBD1. From germline, CDR1 is ENHRY and CDR2 SYGVKD. With 4 bases clipped from V and 6 bases from J, the junction kept 10 bases outside the gene matches. The CDR3 sequence is 16 residues long. For the CDR3, the DNA is TGTGCCATCAGTGCCGGACAGGGGATTTCTGGTCAGCCCCAGCATTTT. Its translation is CAISAGQGISGQPQHF.

This clonotype was seen a handful of times. The genes are TRBV4-3 and TRBJ2-7; D could derive from TRBD1 or TRBD2 (5 bases each). V lost 0 bases and J 3 bases, leaving 18 bases between the germline ends. The CDR3 is made up of 17 amino acids. CDR1 is LGHNA and CDR2 is YSLEER in the germline V gene. CDR3 bases: TGCGCCAGCAGCCAAGACGTGAGGGGTCGGTATAGCTACGAGCAGTACTTC. This translates into CASSQDVRGRYSYEQYF.

This clonotype showed up just a few times. The V gene is TRBV14, the J gene TRBJ1-1, with unresolved D. V shed 5 bases and J shed 1 base, with 17 bases lying between them. CDR3 length equals 16 residues. Germline V lookup: CDR1 SGHDN, CDR2 FVKESK. In DNA, the CDR3 is TGTGCCAGCAGCAGTTTGAAGGGCTCCCCGAACACTGAAGCTTTCTTT. Translated: CASSSLKGSPNTEAFF.

The rearrangement joins TRBV6-2 or TRBV6-3 to TRBJ2-3; 14 bases are shared with TRBD2. The CDR3 has 19 amino acids. Looked up from germline, CDR1 is MNHEY and CDR2 is SVGEGT. V shed 7 bases and J 3 bases; nucleotides not matched to a gene: 15. CDR3 region: CASIPRPGLAGEGTDTQYF. The DNA of the CDR3 is TGTGCCAGCATCCCGCGACCGGGACTAGCGGGAGAAGGGACAGATACGCAGTATTTT.

Remarks on this clonotype: The junction departs from the called germline gene at one end, perhaps through a read error. CDR3 DNA sequence: TGTGCCAGCAGCTTAAGGACAGGGGGCTCCCACAATGAGCAGTTCTTC. This encodes CASSLRTGGSHNEQFF. This chain uses TRBV7-9 with TRBJ2-1; TRBD1 aligns across 11 bases. Germline V CDR1 and CDR2: SEHNR, FQNEAQ (reference sequence). This CDR3 spans 16 amino acids.

The chain carries TRBV5-6 and TRBJ2-1; 7 positions agree with TRBD2. Germline V gives CDR1 SGHDT, CDR2 YYEEEE. CDR3 length: 17 amino acids. With 2 bases clipped from V and 8 bases from J, the junction kept 16 bases outside the gene matches. The CDR3 bases are TGTGCCAGCAGCTTTCTTTCTAGCGGTCGAAGGGTTGATGAGCAGTTCTTC. Translating gives CASSFLSSGRRVDEQFF.

This clonotype occurred many times. The chain employs TRBV7-3 and TRBJ2-3, with D possibly being TRBD1 (5 bases). The germline V and J ends were trimmed by 2 bases and 2 bases, with 11 bases remaining between them. The CDR3 loop spans 15 amino acids. Germline V gives CDR1 SGHTA, CDR2 FQGTGA. CDR3 residues: CASSLDSFPTDTQYF. CDR3 nucleotides: TGTGCCAGCAGCTTAGACAGTTTCCCCACAGATACGCAGTATTTT. Full variable domain (rest looked up from reference TRBV7-3 and TRBJ2-3): GAGVSQTPSNKVTEKGKYVELRCDPISGHTALYWYRQSLGQGPEFLIYFQGTGAADDSGLPNDRFFAVRPEGSVSTLKIQRTERGDSAVYLCASSLDSFPTDTQYFGPGTRLTVL.

This clonotype was seen a few times. The gene calls are TRBV28 and TRBJ2-7, with D perhaps matching TRBD1 or TRBD2 (5 bases each). V was cut by 4 bases and J by 1 base, with 20 bases left in between. The CDR3 has 17 amino acids. Germline assignment: CDR1 MDHEN and CDR2 SYDVKM. The CDR3, as DNA: TGTGCCAGCAGTTCCCTTGGGGGTAGGGGAAATTCCTACGAGCAGTACTTC. Amino acid sequence: CASSSLGGRGNSYEQYF.

This chain connects TRBV27 to TRBJ1-3; D is possibly TRBD1 (6 bases). CDR1 MNHEY and CDR2 SMNVEV come from the germline V gene (reference sequence). The CDR3 covers 15 residues. Trimming stripped 5 bases from V and 4 bases from J, with 15 bases between. Here the CDR3 DNA reads TGTGCCAGCAGTCCAACAGGGTGGGCAGGAAACACCATATATTTT. Its translation: CASSPTGWAGNTIYF.

In regard to this clonotype: The junction differs from germline at one of its ends, possibly a read error. The chain has TRBV15 and TRBJ2-7; 8 positions agree with TRBD2. The CDR3 sequence is 13 residues long. Per germline, CDR1 LNHNV and CDR2 YYDKDF (reference sequence). The DNA for the CDR3 is TGTGCCACCAGGAAGTCTAGCGGGTACGAGGAGTACTTC. As protein: CATRKSSGYEEYF. Based on the CDR3 plus reference TRBV15 and TRBJ2-7, the full variable domain is DAMVIQNPRYQVTQFGKPVTLSCSQTLNHNVMYWYQQKSSQAPKLLFHYYDKDFNNEADTPDNFQSRRPNTSFCFLDIRSPGLGDTAMYLCATRKSSGYEEYFGPGTRLTVT.

J is TRBJ1-1 and V is TRBV6-2 or TRBV6-3, with a tentative D call TRBD1 (5 bases). Deletions cut 6 bases from V and 3 bases from J, with 23 bases between. Germline-derived CDR1 and CDR2 are MNHEY and SVGEGT. The CDR3 contains 17 residues. The CDR3 loop reads CASRSKPGGLSYTEAFF. The CDR3 DNA reads as TGTGCCAGCAGAAGTAAACCGGGGGGGTTAAGCTACACTGAAGCTTTCTTT.

At least ten counts were recorded for this clonotype. The V gene is TRBV20-1, the J gene TRBJ1-2; D is unresolved. This CDR3 spans 12 amino acids. From germline, CDR1 is DFQATT and CDR2 SNEGSKA (reference sequence). V lost 3 bases and J lost 8, with 13 bases in between. DNA of the CDR3: TGCAGTGCTAGTGACGGGCCCGGCGGCTACACCTTC. It translates to CSASDGPGGYTF.

This clonotype was observed a few times. The chain recombines TRBV24-1 with TRBJ2-3; 8 bases line up with TRBD2. V lost 3 bases to trimming and J lost 4 bases; unmatched junction nucleotides: 8. Germline-derived CDR1 and CDR2 are KGHDR and SFDVKD. The CDR3 length is 16 residues. CDR3 loop: CATSDSPSGPSDTQYF. The CDR3 region has the DNA TGTGCCACCAGTGATAGCCCTAGCGGGCCGTCAGATACGCAGTATTTT.

This clonotype has a handful of counts. The chain couples TRBV7-9 to TRBJ1-6, with TRBD1 matching over 7 bases. This CDR3 is built from 14 residues. Germline assignment: CDR1 SEHNR and CDR2 FQNEAQ (reference sequence). The J segment lost 11 bases and the V segment lost 4 bases, leaving 8 bases of the junction unmatched. Here the CDR3 reads CASSSDRERPPLHF. As DNA, the CDR3 is TGTGCCAGCAGCTCCGACAGGGAGAGGCCACCCCTCCACTTT.

The gene calls are TRBV5-1 and TRBJ2-1; perhaps TRBD1 as D (5 bases). V lost 2 bases and J 8 bases, leaving 11 bases between the germline ends. From germline, CDR1 is SGHRS and CDR2 YFSETQ. This CDR3 region has 13 residues. CDR3 sequence reads: CASSLGRGDEQFF. The CDR3 DNA follows: TGCGCCAGCAGCTTAGGAAGGGGCGATGAGCAGTTCTTC.